The present TCR beta chain was sequenced within a study of fetal regulatory T cell absence and autoimmunity. V was shortened by 3 bases and J by 2 bases, with 8 bases between the two germline ends. This CDR3 comprises 14 residues. Looked up from germline, CDR1 is LNHDA and CDR2 is SQIVND (reference sequence). Sequencing was at survey level. TCRdb's table, derived via immunoSEQ multiplex PCR, lists solely in-frame clones and lacks some. The sample lists approximately 46,000 clones, 70% to 85% occurring once. Sequencing was performed on cord blood. This sequence joins TRBV19 and TRBJ2-1; TRBD1 might be the D (6 bases). The sequence derives from a newborn boy with IPEX syndrome. DNA for the CDR3: TGTGCCAGTAGTATTCAGGGGCCCTACAATGAGCAGTTCTTC. Protein product: CASSIQGPYNEQFF.